This T cell receptor (beta chain) was profiled in a study of neurological immune-mediated disorders. General study points: Falling below healthy controls, multiple sclerosis showed the least TCR clonal expansion, while HTLV-1-associated myelopathy showed the most. Private repertoires in all groups were suggested by the absence of shared CDR3 amino acid sequences among expanded clones across subjects.

Specified time point: longitudinal time-point 1 (baseline). The authors made cDNA by 5'RACE with 10-nucleotide random UMIs. Using its own MiXCR run on the 5' RACE reads, TCRdb lists one record per CDR3 protein. The table has some 68,000 distinct CDR3 sequences, roughly an eighth seen once. This clonotype was observed many times. Its matching antigen is unknown. V was shortened by 3 bases and J by 6 bases, with 12 bases between the two germline ends. The CDR3 runs to 14 residues. Germline V gene sequence: CDR1 SNHLY, CDR2 FYNNEI. J is TRBJ1-5 and V is TRBV2; D is uncertain. This sequence was found in a female donor with HTLV-1-associated myelopathy (HAM/TSP). The sequencing sample was made of PBMCs. The CDR3 DNA is TGTGCCAGCAGTGACTCAGGAGTCCTTCAGCCCCAGCATTTT. Its translation: CASSDSGVLQPQHF.